What follows are 13 T cell receptor beta chains derived from one specimen sequenced in a study of blood T cell repertoires in COVID-19. Data came from immunoSEQ multiplex PCR; TCRdb stores just in-frame clones and leaves some out. This sample has about 150,000 clones, with about four fifths found just once. The sequenced sample consisted of peripheral blood. These receptors originate from a woman in her sixties with acute or convalescent COVID-19.

V is TRBV2 and J is TRBJ2-7; D uncertain. This CDR3 spans 13 amino acids. Per the germline V gene, CDR1 is SNHLY and CDR2 is FYNNEI. V was clipped by 5 bases and J by 6 bases, with 14 bases between them. CDR3 DNA sequence: TGTGCCAGCAGTATTACCGTGGGCCCCGAGCAGTACGTC. It codes for CASSITVGPEQYV.

This chain joins TRBV5-1 and TRBJ1-1; perhaps TRBD1 as D (5 bases). CDR1 is SGHRS, CDR2 YFSETQ, per germline. This CDR3 is 14 amino acids long. V lost 0 bases and J 7 bases, leaving 13 bases between the germline ends. CDR3 residues: CASSLDLRDGEAFF. In DNA form, the CDR3 reads TGCGCCAGCAGCTTGGACCTCAGGGATGGTGAAGCTTTCTTT.

This clone occurred a few times. The chain combines TRBV14 with TRBJ2-2, with D perhaps matching TRBD1 (6 bases). The germline V and J ends were trimmed by 2 bases and 1 base, with 14 bases remaining between them. CDR1 SGHDN and CDR2 FVKESK come from the germline V gene. This CDR3 has 17 residues. The CDR3: CASSQRGPGENTGELFF. The CDR3 region has the DNA TGTGCCAGCAGCCAAAGGGGACCAGGGGAGAACACCGGGGAGCTGTTTTTT.

This rearrangement joins TRBV3-1 (or the pseudogene TRBV3-2) to TRBJ1-1; D possibly corresponds to TRBD1 (6 bases). CDR3 length: 11 residues. The ends were cut back, 6 bases at V and 5 bases at J, with 7 bases in the middle. CDR1 is LGHDT, CDR2 YNNKEL, per germline (reference sequence). The CDR3 DNA is TGTGCCAGCAGGACAGGTACTGAAGCTTTCTTT. This translates into CASRTGTEAFF.

The V gene is TRBV5-1, the J gene TRBJ1-1, with 12 bases aligning to TRBD1. With 4 bases clipped from V and 4 bases from J, the junction kept 23 bases outside the gene matches. The CDR3 has 21 amino acids. Germline assignment: CDR1 SGHRS and CDR2 YFSETQ. This CDR3 is CASSERKILRDRGLGSTEAFF. The DNA of the CDR3 is TGCGCCAGCAGCGAGCGGAAGATATTACGGGACAGGGGGCTGGGGAGCACTGAAGCTTTCTTT. The variable domain in full, with the rest retrieved from reference TRBV5-1 and TRBJ1-1, is KAGVTQTPRYLIKTRGQQVTLSCSPISGHRSVSWYQQTPGQGLQFLFEYFSETQRNKGNFPGRFSGRQFSNSRSEMNVSTLELGDSALYLCASSERKILRDRGLGSTEAFFGQGTRLTVV.

The genes are TRBV5-6 and TRBJ1-5; 10 bases line up with TRBD1. The CDR3 contains 15 residues. V trimming: 4 bases; J trimming: 4 bases; junction bases outside the gene matches: 5. CDR1 and CDR2 (germline): SGHDT, YYEEEE. The chain's CDR3 is CASSKDRGINQPQHF. The CDR3 DNA follows: TGTGCCAGCAGCAAGGACAGGGGGATTAATCAGCCCCAGCATTTT.

This clone was seen only once. This chain links TRBV6-5 with TRBJ1-5, with unresolved D. This CDR3 has 13 residues. Germline V CDR1 and CDR2: MNHEY, SVGAGI. Deletions cut 11 bases from V and 5 bases from J, with 16 bases between. The CDR3, as DNA: TGTGCCTCCTACGACCGGGGATATCAGCCCCAGCATTTT. It is translated as CASYDRGYQPQHF.

The V gene is TRBV5-1, the J gene TRBJ2-2, with D tentatively TRBD1 (6 bases). V was clipped by 0 bases and J by 5 bases, with 14 bases between them. Germline-derived CDR1 and CDR2 are SGHRS and YFSETQ. The length of the CDR3 is 16 residues. The CDR3 region is CASSLGDTLGTGELFF. The CDR3 DNA follows: TGCGCCAGCAGCTTGGGGGACACACTGGGGACCGGGGAGCTGTTTTTT.

This chain uses TRBV5-6 with TRBJ1-6; 10 positions agree with TRBD1. The CDR3 loop spans 15 amino acids. The J segment lost 9 bases and the V segment lost 4 bases, leaving 7 bases of the junction unmatched. Looked up from germline, CDR1 is SGHDT and CDR2 is YYEEEE. CDR3 in DNA: TGTGCCAGCAGCCCAGGGACAGGGGTGAGTTCACCCCTCCACTTT. Translating it yields CASSPGTGVSSPLHF.

CDR3 DNA sequence: TGTGCCAGCAGCAAAGTAGGTAGCGGGGGGCCCTACGAGCAGTACTTC. Protein: CASSKVGSGGPYEQYF. The chain couples TRBV21-1 to TRBJ2-7; the DNA was not used to check the table's D call, TRBD2. TRBV21-1 is an annotated pseudogene. This CDR3 has 16 amino acids.

V usage is TRBV29-1 and J usage is TRBJ1-1; 10 positions match TRBD1. J gave up 0 bases and V 6 bases, and 7 bases lay outside the gene matches. The germline gives CDR1 SQVTM, CDR2 ANQGSEA. This CDR3 region has 15 residues. In DNA form, the CDR3 reads TGCAGCGTGTCCCGGGACAGGGGATTGAACACTGAAGCTTTCTTT. It codes for CSVSRDRGLNTEAFF.

The chain's CDR3 is CASSLGVGQGLRNEQFF. The CDR3 nucleotides read TGTGCCAGCAGCTTAGGTGTCGGACAGGGACTTAGGAATGAGCAGTTCTTC. This rearrangement joins TRBV5-8 to TRBJ2-1; 8 nucleotides align to TRBD1. Germline trimming cut 2 bases from V and 7 bases from J; bases unmatched to any gene: 14. Looked up from germline, CDR1 is SGHTS and CDR2 is YDEGEE. This CDR3 contains 17 residues.

The chain is built from TRBV30 and TRBJ1-4, with D unresolved. Looked up from germline, CDR1 is GTSNPN and CDR2 is SVGIG (reference sequence). The germline V and J ends were trimmed by 4 bases and 0 bases, with 12 bases remaining between them. CDR3 length: 15 amino acids. The chain's CDR3 is CAWNIRSPTNEKLFF. DNA of the CDR3: TGTGCCTGGAATATACGGAGTCCAACTAATGAAAAACTGTTTTTT.